Each of the 19 T cell receptor beta chains below was sequenced from the same sample in a study of OX40 agonist ivuxolimab in advanced cancers. Sequencing used immunoSEQ multiplex PCR; TCRdb keeps in-frame clones, though not all of them. The sample includes some 77,000 clones, around 88% of them seen just once. The sample here was CD4+ or CD8+ T cells sorted from blood, taken in a trial of the OX40 agonist ivuxolimab. These receptors originate from an adult with an advanced solid tumor such as melanoma, head and neck, liver or kidney cancer.

The rearrangement uses TRBV5-5 and TRBJ2-1; 12 bases line up with TRBD2. Germline V CDR1 and CDR2: SGHKS, YYEKEE (reference sequence). Trimming took 3 bases from V and 4 from J; bases not matched to a gene: 5. The CDR3 contains 16 residues. The DNA for the CDR3 is TGTGCCAGCAGCTCACTAGCGGGAGGCCTATACAATGAGCAGTTCTTC. Encoded protein: CASSSLAGGLYNEQFF. Full variable domain (outside the CDR3, taken from reference TRBV5-5 and TRBJ2-1): DAGVTQSPTHLIKTRGQQVTLRCSPISGHKSVSWYQQVLGQGPQFIFQYYEKEERGRGNFPDRFSARQFPNYSSELNVNALLLGDSALYLCASSSLAGGLYNEQFFGPGTRLTVL.

The chain links TRBV9 to TRBJ1-4, with a weak D call TRBD1 (5 bases). Germline V gives CDR1 SGDLS, CDR2 YYNGEE. Trimming cost V 1 base and J 7 bases, with 14 bases left between them. The CDR3 covers 15 residues. CDR3 nucleotides: TGTGCCAGCAGCGTATTAGGGACGGAGGGTGAAAAACTGTTTTTT. It encodes CASSVLGTEGEKLFF.

The V call is TRBV9, the J call TRBJ2-3; no reliable D call. The V and J ends lost 0 bases and 0 bases respectively, with 5 bases between them. The CDR3 runs 14 residues. Germline CDR1 reads SGDLS; CDR2 reads YYNGEE. The CDR3 DNA is TGTGCCAGCAGCGTAGAATGGAGCACAGATACGCAGTATTTT. Its protein is CASSVEWSTDTQYF.

This clone is a singleton in its sample. J is TRBJ2-3 and V is TRBV4-2; no clear D gene. V lost 1 base and J 2 bases, leaving 7 bases between the germline ends. The CDR3 is 14 residues long. CDR1 is LGHNA and CDR2 is YNFKEQ in the germline V gene. CDR3 in amino acids: CASSQGVDTDTQYF. CDR3 nucleotides: TGTGCCAGCAGCCAAGGGGTTGACACAGATACGCAGTATTTT.

The chain uses TRBV4-1 and TRBJ2-6; the D is unclear. The ends were cut back, 0 bases at V and 2 bases at J, with 8 bases in the middle. Germline V gene data show CDR1 as MGHRA and CDR2 as YSYEKL. The CDR3 length is 16 residues. Written as DNA, the CDR3 is TGCGCCAGCAGCCAAGATTTTGGGGCTGGGGCCAACGTCCTGACTTTC. It is translated as CASSQDFGAGANVLTF.

The gene calls are TRBV18 and TRBJ2-3; D might be TRBD1 (5 bases). This CDR3 contains 16 residues. With 3 bases removed from V and 1 base from J, the gap between germline ends came to 14 bases. The germline CDR1 and CDR2 sequences are KGHSH and LQKENI. For the CDR3, the DNA is TGTGCCAGCTCACCTCCCAGGGAAAGAGGCACAGATACGCAGTATTTT. The encoded protein is CASSPPRERGTDTQYF.

J is TRBJ2-2 and V is TRBV6-4, with TRBD2 as a possible D gene (7 bases). Germline lookup yields CDR1 MRHNA and CDR2 SNTAGT. V lost 2 bases to trimming and J lost 7 bases, with 26 bases between them. The CDR3 is 19 amino acids. CDR3 in DNA: TGTGCCAGCAGTGACCTGCCCCTAGGGGGGGGGTCGAGGGGCGGGGAGCTGTTTTTT. This encodes CASSDLPLGGGSRGGELFF.

The V call is TRBV7-9, the J call TRBJ1-1; D might be TRBD1 (6 bases). V was cut by 3 bases and J by 6 bases, with 23 bases left in between. CDR1 SEHNR and CDR2 FQNEAQ come from the germline V gene (reference sequence). There are 17 residues in the CDR3. Here the CDR3 DNA reads TGTGCCAGCAGCTTCGGGGCAGGGGATACGGTTCGGGCTGAAGCTTTCTTT. Protein: CASSFGAGDTVRAEAFF. Drawing the rest from reference TRBV7-9 and TRBJ1-1, the complete variable domain is DTGVSQNPRHKITKRGQNVTFRCDPISEHNRLYWYRQTLGQGPEFLTYFQNEAQLEKSRLLSDRFSAERPKGSFSTLEIQRTEQGDSAMYLCASSFGAGDTVRAEAFFGQGTRLTVV.

The chain carries TRBV11-1 and TRBJ2-3; 12 positions agree with TRBD2. The CDR3 totals 15 residues. Germline CDR1 and CDR2: SGHAT and FQDESV (reference sequence). V was clipped by 5 bases and J by 5 bases; unmatched bases: 5. In DNA, the CDR3 is TGTGCCAGCAGCCAGGCGACTAGCGGGAGAGATACGCAGTATTTT. Amino acids: CASSQATSGRDTQYF.

This clone was observed once. V gene TRBV18 combines with J gene TRBJ1-4; D gene uncertain. The germline gives CDR1 KGHSH, CDR2 LQKENI. The V and J ends lost 0 bases and 4 bases respectively, with 9 bases between them. This CDR3 contains 15 residues. The CDR3 DNA reads as TGTGCCAGCTCACCACCGAACATCGGTAATGAAAAACTGTTTTTT. It codes for CASSPPNIGNEKLFF. Full variable domain (missing parts from reference TRBV18 and TRBJ1-4): NAGVMQNPRHLVRRRGQEARLRCSPMKGHSHVYWYRQLPEEGLKFMVYLQKENIIDESGMPKERFSAEFPKEGPSILRIQQVVRGDSAAYFCASSPPNIGNEKLFFGSGTQLSVL.

This clone appeared a few times. The chain employs TRBV15 and TRBJ2-7; the D gene is possibly TRBD2 (6 bases). The CDR3 sequence is 14 residues long. The germline V gene encodes CDR1 LNHNV and CDR2 YYDKDF (reference sequence). Between the trimmed V and J ends, which lost 1 base and 5 bases, there was a span of 12 bases. The CDR3 sequence: CATSRVAGLDEQYF. In nucleotides, the CDR3 is TGTGCCACCAGCAGAGTGGCGGGGCTCGACGAGCAGTACTTC.

Here the CDR3 reads CASSLAGGPGSSEQFF. CDR3 coding DNA: TGTGCCAGCAGCTTAGCGGGAGGGCCAGGTTCGAGTGAGCAGTTCTTC. The chain employs TRBV11-2 and TRBJ2-1, with 8 nucleotides matching TRBD2. The trim removed 1 base at V and 9 bases at J, leaving 11 bases unmatched. This CDR3 region has 16 residues. Per germline, CDR1 SGHAT and CDR2 FQNNGV.

The chain links TRBV5-6 to TRBJ2-7; 12 positions match TRBD2. The CDR3 sequence is 15 residues long. Per the germline V gene, CDR1 is SGHDT and CDR2 is YYEEEE. J lost 2 bases, V lost 6 bases, and 6 bases had no gene match. The CDR3 DNA reads TGTGCCAGCACCACTGGACTAGCGGGGCCCTACGAGCAGTACTTC. Translating it yields CASTTGLAGPYEQYF.

This chain links TRBV21-1 with TRBJ2-2; the table's TRBD1 call for D was not verified on the DNA. TRBV21-1 is a known pseudogene. The CDR3 is 16 residues long. The CDR3 region is CASSGQGASDTGELFF. In nucleotides, the CDR3 is TGTGCCAGCAGTGGACAGGGGGCATCGGACACCGGGGAGCTGTTTTTT.

The rearrangement uses TRBV30 and TRBJ2-1, with 8 bases identical to TRBD2. Germline lookup yields CDR1 GTSNPN and CDR2 SVGIG (reference sequence). CDR3 length: 15 amino acids. The ends lost 5 bases at V and 7 bases at J; junction bases unmatched: 13. CDR3 nucleotides: TGTGCCTGGCGTGGGCGGAACGGGAGGGTAAATGAGCAGTTCTTC. The encoded protein is CAWRGRNGRVNEQFF.

This clone was recorded once. The CDR3 loop reads CASSSSKGNDYGYTF. The CDR3 nucleotides read TGTGCCAGCAGCTCTTCAAAGGGGAACGACTATGGCTACACCTTC. The rearrangement links TRBV5-6 to TRBJ1-2; TRBD1 is a possible D gene (5 bases). This CDR3 spans 15 amino acids. CDR1 and CDR2 from the germline V gene are SGHDT and YYEEEE. The ends were cut back, 3 bases at V and 3 bases at J, with 15 bases in the middle.

J is TRBJ1-2 and V is TRBV19; a weak D match, TRBD1 (5 bases). V lost 10 bases, J lost 4 bases, and 16 bases lay in between. Germline CDR1 is LNHDA and CDR2 is SQIVND (reference sequence). The CDR3 has 13 amino acids. As DNA, the CDR3 is TGTGCCACGAATTCACAGGAGAGCTATGGCTACACCTTC. This codes for CATNSQESYGYTF.

This chain joins TRBV5-6 and TRBJ2-7; 8 nucleotides match TRBD2. The germline gives CDR1 SGHDT, CDR2 YYEEEE. The trim removed 2 bases at V and 1 base at J, leaving 5 bases unmatched. The CDR3 runs 15 residues. The CDR3 DNA follows: TGTGCCAGCAGCTTTTGGGGCGGGAGGTCCTACGAGCAGTACTTC. Translation gives CASSFWGGRSYEQYF.

The chain employs TRBV29-1 and TRBJ2-7; TRBD1 agrees at 11 bases. The CDR3 consists of 13 residues. The germline V gene encodes CDR1 SQVTM and CDR2 ANQGSEA. The junction had 5 bases not matched to a gene; V was cut back by 6 bases and J by 4 bases. The CDR3 reads CSVGGQGEYEQYF. In nucleotides, the CDR3 is TGCAGCGTGGGGGGACAGGGGGAATACGAGCAGTACTTC.